Listed below are T cell receptor beta chains from one sample, sequenced in a study of blood T cell repertoires in COVID-19. Produced via immunoSEQ multiplex PCR; TCRdb's table is partial and in-frame only. The table lists 200,000 or so clones, around four fifths of them singletons. What was sequenced was peripheral blood. The receptors here all came from a woman aged 40 to 55 with acute or convalescent COVID-19. Each CDR3 is given without its conserved first and last residue. Each record gives: CDR3 length, clone size, V gene, J gene, CDR3 protein. Some rows have no size entry. The others give once, few or many, or a class for an expanded clone.

>14|-|TRBV19|TRBJ1-2
ASSITNSLRGYGYT
>15|-|TRBV4-1|TRBJ2-1
ASSQEAAGGRVTEQF
>13|-|TRBV3-1/TRBV3-2|TRBJ2-1
ASSQDRAQGNEQF
>12|-|TRBV2|TRBJ2-3
ASASLTSTDTQY
>10|-|TRBV6-5|TRBJ1-2
ASRSDTNGYT
>11|-|TRBV6-5|TRBJ2-7
ASSYLGGYEQY
>16|-|TRBV4-1|TRBJ2-7
ASSLWTSGYQKSYEQY
>10|-|TRBV7-2|TRBJ1-1
ASSVIFGEAF
>12|-|TRBV3-1/TRBV3-2|TRBJ2-3
ASNQLGYTDTQY
>14|-|TRBV6-1|TRBJ1-5
ASSESGGQDHQPQH
>15|-|TRBV19|TRBJ1-1
ASSIDPLEGWITEAF
>12|-|TRBV29-1|TRBJ1-2
SVDVAKSNYGYT
>14|-|TRBV9|TRBJ2-2
ASSVGLAGGVGELF
>13|-|TRBV10-3|TRBJ1-3
AISPGQGNGNTIY
>14|-|TRBV6-4|TRBJ2-3
ASSALAGGPTDTQY
>11|-|TRBV5-1|TRBJ2-3
ASSFRAADTQY
>10|once|TRBV29-1|TRBJ1-2
SVSRQRNGYT
>14|-|TRBV15|TRBJ2-4
ATSRERQGSKNIQY
>14|-|TRBV9|TRBJ1-2
ASSVTRTGENYGYT
>10|-|TRBV6-1|TRBJ1-2
ASSAGGGGYT
>12|-|TRBV6-5|TRBJ1-4
ASSRGGSGEKLF
>13|once|TRBV10-3|TRBJ2-2
ATTSGGASTGELF
>11|-|TRBV27|TRBJ1-1
ASSWTQNTEAF
>12|-|TRBV19|TRBJ1-2
ASSIDGQYYGYT
>13|-|TRBV11-2|TRBJ2-7
ASSFAMGGTYEQY
>13|-|TRBV6-1|TRBJ1-5
ASSERPQGVQPQH
>12|-|TRBV27|TRBJ2-5
ASRLIDSQETQY
>13|-|TRBV9|TRBJ2-1
ASSATSSSYNEQF
>13|-|TRBV18|TRBJ1-2
ASSPQGGSDYGYT
>12|-|TRBV13|TRBJ2-5
ASSPGPRAETQY
>12|-|TRBV29-1|TRBJ1-2
SVEDMAANYGYT
>14|-|TRBV28|TRBJ1-1
ASSLYSGVRYTEAF
>14|-|TRBV6-6|TRBJ2-7
ASSLYNSGKAGEQY
>9|-|TRBV20-1|TRBJ1-4
ATGEDEKLF
>13|-|TRBV27|TRBJ2-3
ASSSTRSFTDTQY
>13|-|TRBV30|TRBJ1-3
AWSVLQGAGNTIY
>13|-|TRBV5-1|TRBJ2-1
ASSLEQGRYNEQF
>13|-|TRBV6-1|TRBJ1-5
ASSERSGYNQPQH
>16|-|TRBV20-1|TRBJ2-3
SASVRRSGGSSTDTQY
>11|-|TRBV28|TRBJ2-3
ATSPPGTDTQY
>11|-|TRBV6-1|TRBJ1-6
ASSEDQNSPLH
>14|-|TRBV5-1|TRBJ2-1
ASSLEGLALYNEQF
>12|once|TRBV15|TRBJ2-5
ATSRTGWQETQY
>15|-|TRBV28|TRBJ2-1
ASSLWGGRSVDNEQF
>12|-|TRBV28|TRBJ1-1
ASSFRGMNTEAF